This TCR beta chain was profiled in a study of blood T cell repertoires in COVID-19. On the study more broadly: Both acute and convalescent COVID-19 samples were obtained from the United States, Italy and Spain. PBMCs, B-cell-depleted T cells, or T cells provided the cDNA or gDNA that made up the material.

As processed by the authors: Using reference gene primer amplification, nucleated cell counts were estimated. The data were produced by immunoSEQ multiplex PCR, yet TCRdb's version contains in-frame clones alone and is incomplete. V and J calls and clone size are those listed in that table; D and trimming were worked out from the DNA. The sample consists of about 220,000 clones, 88% of them appearing once. Deletions cut 4 bases from V and 0 bases from J, with 9 bases between. The CDR3 extends over 13 amino acids. CDR1 and CDR2 from the germline V gene are GTSNPN and SVGIG (reference sequence). A single count supports this clone.

This chain joins TRBV30 and TRBJ1-2; no definite D call. This sequence originates from a middle-aged man with acute or convalescent COVID-19. The sequencing input was peripheral blood. The chain's CDR3 is CAWTTGANYGYTF. The CDR3 nucleotides read TGTGCCTGGACCACCGGGGCTAACTATGGCTACACCTTC.